A selection of T cell receptor beta chains follows, all from one sample in a study of HIV-infected patients and healthy controls. TCRdb reanalysed the 5' RACE reads using MiXCR and keeps one entry per CDR3 protein. The data contain 5,000 to 7,000 distinct CDR3 sequences, around 8.1% of them singletons. The sequencing used blood, collected during antiretroviral therapy. These TCRs come from an adult with HIV infection. CDR3s include the opening cysteine and the closing phenylalanine or tryptophan. The D gene is left open where the match is weak. Clone size is shown for a subset of rows, as once, few, many or a class of expanded clone.

clone size,D gene,J gene,V gene,CDR3 protein,CDR3 DNA
many,NA,TRBJ1-5,TRBV7-2,CASSFPDRTGPQHF,TGTGCCAGCAGCTTTCCGGACCGCACTGGGCCCCAGCATTTT
NA,TRBD2,TRBJ2-3,TRBV28,CASSPSPLAGDVRDTQYF,TGTGCCAGCAGTCCATCGCCGCTAGCGGGAGATGTCAGGGATACGCAGTATTTT
NA,NA,TRBJ1-5,TRBV19,CASSIGQRNQPQHF,TGTGCCAGTAGTATCGGTCAGCGCAATCAGCCCCAGCATTTT
many,TRBD2,TRBJ2-1,TRBV5-1,CASSLASGSYDEQFF,TGCGCCAGCAGCTTGGCTAGCGGGAGTTATGATGAGCAGTTCTTC
medium-sized,NA,TRBJ1-5,TRBV6-5,CASKGLGTEDQPQHF,TGTGCCAGCAAAGGGTTGGGGACGGAGGATCAGCCCCAGCATTTT
medium-sized,NA,TRBJ2-1,TRBV2,CASSIGQDNEQFF,TGTGCCAGCAGTATCGGCCAAGACAATGAGCAGTTCTTC
NA,NA,TRBJ2-1,TRBV20-1,CSAPDPRSHNEQFF,TGCAGTGCTCCCGACCCAAGAAGCCACAATGAGCAGTTCTTC
NA,NA,TRBJ1-1,TRBV21-1,CASSSGQGLNTEAFF,TGTGCCAGCAGCAGTGGACAGGGGTTAAACACTGAAGCTTTCTTT
many,TRBD1,TRBJ2-5,TRBV7-8,CASSLRDSQETQYF,TGTGCCAGCAGCTTACGGGACAGCCAAGAGACCCAGTACTTC
NA,NA,TRBJ1-5,TRBV7-9,CASAWGRSSDTQHF,TGTGCCAGCGCGTGGGGAAGGAGTTCAGATACGCAGCATTTT
many,NA,TRBJ1-1,TRBV9,CASSVVGQSEAFF,TGTGCCAGCAGCGTAGTAGGGCAAAGTGAAGCTTTCTTT
many,NA,TRBJ2-5,TRBV10-3,CAMSQQGGVGETQYF,TGTGCCATGAGTCAACAAGGGGGGGTAGGAGAGACCCAGTACTTC
many,NA,TRBJ2-5,TRBV29-1,CSVEEVETQYF,TGCAGCGTTGAAGAAGTAGAGACCCAGTACTTC
medium-sized,TRBD1,TRBJ2-7,TRBV5-1,CASSSGTGGEQYF,TGCGCCAGCAGCTCCGGGACAGGAGGCGAGCAGTACTTC
many,TRBD1,TRBJ2-7,TRBV29-1,CSVEGTGGIYEQYF,TGCAGCGTTGAAGGGACAGGGGGTATCTACGAGCAGTACTTC
NA,NA,TRBJ2-1,TRBV13,CASSLGQLYNEQFF,TGTGCCAGCAGCTTAGGACAGTTGTACAATGAGCAGTTCTTC
medium-sized,TRBD2,TRBJ2-5,TRBV28,CASRPETSAQETQYF,TGTGCCAGCAGACCCGAGACTAGCGCCCAAGAGACCCAGTACTTC
many,TRBD1,TRBJ2-7,TRBV5-1,CASSSSGTGGNEQYF,TGCGCCAGCAGCTCTTCCGGGACAGGGGGCAATGAGCAGTACTTC
many,NA,TRBJ2-3,TRBV7-2,CASSLRPVDYTDTQYF,TGTGCCAGCAGCTTACGACCAGTAGATTACACAGATACGCAGTATTTT
medium-sized,NA,TRBJ1-5,TRBV6-2/TRBV6-3,CASNQGSNQPQHF,TGTGCCAGTAACCAGGGGAGCAATCAGCCCCAGCATTTT
NA,NA,TRBJ2-4,TRBV28,CASSARGTAKNIQYF,TGTGCCAGCAGTGCCAGGGGTACCGCCAAAAACATTCAGTACTTC
NA,TRBD1,TRBJ2-3,TRBV6-5,CASSLRDRGSDTQYF,TGTGCCAGCAGTCTCCGGGACAGGGGGTCAGATACGCAGTATTTT
many,TRBD1,TRBJ2-3,TRBV6-1,CASTAGGDTQYF,TGTGCCAGCACAGCAGGGGGAGATACGCAGTATTTT
NA,NA,TRBJ2-7,TRBV6-1,CASSEASADSSYEQYF,TGTGCCAGCAGTGAAGCGTCGGCAGACAGCTCCTACGAGCAGTACTTC
many,NA,TRBJ1-3,TRBV6-1,CASRAGSLIGNTIYF,TGTGCCAGCAGAGCCGGGTCCTTAATAGGAAACACCATATATTTT
medium-sized,TRBD2,TRBJ2-1,TRBV27,CASTPILTGLAGVASYNEQFF,TGTGCCAGCACCCCAATCCTCACGGGGCTAGCGGGAGTTGCGTCGTACAATGAGCAGTTCTTC
many,NA,TRBJ1-6,TRBV27,CASSRRSENSPLHF,TGTGCCAGCAGTCGGAGATCTGAGAATTCACCCCTCCACTTT
few,NA,TRBJ2-3,TRBV3-1,CASTSTPSGYTDTQYF,TGTGCCAGCACCTCGACTCCATCCGGATACACAGATACGCAGTATTTT
NA,NA,TRBJ2-3,TRBV19,CASTTGLNHQPQYF,TGTGCCAGTACGACAGGTCTTAACCATCAGCCCCAGTATTTT
medium-sized,NA,TRBJ2-3,TRBV24-1,CATSDWGTGVLGDTQYF,TGTGCCACCAGTGATTGGGGGACGGGAGTCCTTGGGGATACGCAGTATTTT
medium-sized,NA,TRBJ2-2,TRBV20-1,CSARAPPRDTGELFF,TGCAGTGCTAGGGCCCCTCCCAGGGACACCGGGGAGCTGTTTTTT
medium-sized,NA,TRBJ2-7,TRBV27,CASGRGDEQYF,TGTGCCAGCGGCAGGGGGGACGAGCAGTACTTC
medium-sized,NA,TRBJ2-2,TRBV24-1,CATSSPTFKGTGELFF,TGTGCCACCAGTTCCCCGACCTTCAAGGGCACCGGGGAGCTGTTTTTT
medium-sized,TRBD2,TRBJ2-5,TRBV11-2,CASSTLAGGPIGTQYF,TGTGCCAGCAGCACCCTAGCGGGAGGGCCAATTGGGACCCAGTACTTC
many,TRBD1,TRBJ1-1,TRBV27,CASSWTGGDTEAFF,TGTGCCAGCAGCTGGACAGGGGGAGACACTGAAGCTTTCTTT
many,NA,TRBJ2-2,TRBV29-1,CSAWGGRSTGELFF,TGCAGCGCCTGGGGGGGGCGCAGCACCGGGGAGCTGTTTTTT
many,TRBD2,TRBJ2-7,TRBV30,CAWIGGRHSYEQYF,TGTGCCTGGATTGGCGGGAGGCACTCCTACGAGCAGTACTTC
medium-sized,NA,TRBJ1-2,TRBV19,CASSRALSSLYGYTF,TGTGCCAGTAGTCGGGCCCTATCCTCACTCTATGGCTACACCTTC
NA,TRBD1,TRBJ2-7,TRBV19,CASSITGQGVYEQYF,TGTGCCAGTAGTATTACTGGACAGGGCGTCTACGAGCAGTACTTC
many,TRBD1,TRBJ1-1,TRBV5-1,CASSLAVGTGVTEAFF,TGCGCCAGCAGCTTGGCCGTTGGGACAGGGGTCACTGAAGCTTTCTTT
medium-sized,NA,TRBJ2-7,TRBV7-2,CASSLSYEQYF,TGTGCCAGCAGCTTGTCCTACGAGCAGTACTTC